This T cell receptor (beta chain) appears in the sequencing data of a study of T cell responses to AZD1222 COVID-19 vaccine. Study findings and constraints: Repertoires were obtained only post-peak T cell response.

A remark on this clone: The antigen remains unidentified.

V was shortened by 3 bases and J by 5 bases, with 8 bases between the two germline ends. CDR1 is SQVTM, CDR2 ANQGSEA, per germline. CDR3 length equals 11 residues. TCRdb's copy holds only in-frame clones and misses some; the assay was immunoSEQ multiplex PCR. The table records 130,000 to 150,000 clones, roughly 90% of them present only once. The sequence was collected from an adult in good health. Sample: peripheral blood, taken on day 0 of AZD1222 vaccination. This chain connects TRBV29-1 to TRBJ2-7; D might be TRBD1 (6 bases). The CDR3: CSVDEGDEQYF. Written as DNA, the CDR3 is TGCAGCGTTGATGAGGGGGACGAGCAGTACTTC.